One sample yielded the 12 T cell receptor beta chains listed below, sequenced in a study of blood T cell repertoires in COVID-19. Only in-frame clones appear in the TCRdb table, and some are missing; sequencing was by immunoSEQ multiplex PCR. The data show 90,000 to 100,000 clones, about 83% seen once. Sample: peripheral blood. Receptors were obtained from a man aged 65-85 years with active or convalescent COVID-19.

V and J are TRBV28 and TRBJ1-2; D might be TRBD1 (5 bases). This CDR3 comprises 14 residues. Germline assignment: CDR1 MDHEN and CDR2 SYDVKM. V was pared by 3 bases and J by 3 bases, with 11 bases between. This chain's CDR3 is CASSLRGRYYGYTF. The CDR3 coding sequence is TGTGCCAGCAGTTTGCGGGGGAGGTACTATGGCTACACCTTC.

The V gene is TRBV7-5, the J gene TRBJ1-5; the table's D call, TRBD1, was not checked against the DNA. TRBV7-5 is an annotated pseudogene. This CDR3 has 17 residues. DNA for the CDR3: TGTGCCAGAAGCCAAATATGTTGGACAGGCCGGGATCAGCCCCAGCATTTT. Amino acid sequence: CARSQICWTGRDQPQHF.

The chain recombines TRBV28 with TRBJ1-6; D unclear. CDR3 length: 14 amino acids. The germline V and J ends were trimmed by 2 bases and 5 bases, with 7 bases remaining between them. CDR1 is MDHEN, CDR2 SYDVKM, per germline. The CDR3: CASSLIQNNSPLHF. The CDR3 nucleotides read TGTGCCAGCAGTTTAATACAAAATAATTCACCCCTCCACTTT.

The chain has TRBV6-7 and TRBJ1-2; 8 positions match TRBD1. TRBV6-7 is reported as an ORF; its role is uncertain. The V and J ends lost 0 bases and 7 bases, in that order; junction bases with no gene match: 7. CDR3 length: 15 amino acids. In nucleotides, the CDR3 is TGTGCCAGCAGTTACTCGAGTCAGGGGGCCGCTGGCTACACCTTC. This gives the protein CASSYSSQGAAGYTF.

The V gene is TRBV24-1, the J gene TRBJ2-6; TRBD2 is a possible D gene (6 bases). The CDR3 loop spans 18 amino acids. V lost 3 bases to trimming and J lost 0 bases, with 14 bases between them. Germline assignment: CDR1 KGHDR and CDR2 SFDVKD. CDR3 region: CATSDPPGVDSGANVLTF. Here the CDR3 DNA reads TGTGCCACCAGTGATCCCCCGGGGGTCGACTCTGGGGCCAACGTCCTGACTTTC.

The chain combines TRBV18 with TRBJ1-5; TRBD1 might be the D (6 bases). The CDR3 extends over 13 amino acids. Trimming removed 5 bases from V and 4 bases from J, with 9 bases in between. The germline V gene has CDR1 KGHSH and CDR2 LQKENI. In nucleotides, the CDR3 is TGTGCCAGCTCATCTGACAGGAATCAGCCCCAGCATTTT. Protein sequence: CASSSDRNQPQHF.

The rearrangement joins TRBV11-2 to TRBJ2-1; 7 nucleotides align to TRBD2. Germline CDR1 SGHAT, CDR2 FQNNGV. Unmatched junction bases numbered 10, after V lost 4 bases and J lost 4 bases. This CDR3 is built from 16 residues. The CDR3 protein is CASSSSFTGGYNEQFF. The DNA of the CDR3 is TGTGCCAGCAGCTCCTCCTTCACCGGGGGGTACAATGAGCAGTTCTTC.

This chain joins TRBV4-1 and TRBJ1-1, with D tentatively TRBD1 (5 bases). The V and J ends lost 6 bases and 2 bases respectively, with 19 bases between them. The CDR3 extends over 16 amino acids. The germline CDR1 and CDR2 sequences are MGHRA and YSYEKL. CDR3 DNA: TGCGCCAGCAGTCCCGTGGAGAGGGGAGGTAACACTGAAGCTTTCTTT. This codes for CASSPVERGGNTEAFF.

Only a few counts were recorded for this clone. Other DNA sequences of this sample code for an identical CDR3. The genes are TRBV9 and TRBJ2-2; the D is unclear. V gave up 3 bases and J gave up 5 bases, with 8 bases separating them. Germline V CDR1 and CDR2: SGDLS, YYNGEE. CDR3 size: 13 residues. CDR3 loop: CASSALVTGELFF. CDR3 DNA: TGTGCCAGCAGCGCCCTAGTAACCGGGGAGCTGTTTTTT.

V is TRBV20-1 and J is TRBJ2-3, with D perhaps TRBD1 (5 bases). Germline values: CDR1 DFQATT, CDR2 SNEGSKA (reference sequence). Between the trimmed V and J ends, which lost 3 bases and 2 bases, there was a span of 12 bases. CDR3 length equals 14 residues. CDR3 DNA sequence: TGCAGTGCTAGTAGGGGATTGTCCACAGATACGCAGTATTTT. Protein sequence: CSASRGLSTDTQYF.

The chain couples TRBV5-1 to TRBJ2-5, with D possibly being TRBD2 (6 bases). The germline V gene has CDR1 SGHRS and CDR2 YFSETQ. Trimming took 6 bases from V and 5 from J, leaving 14 bases between them. CDR3 length equals 13 residues. For the CDR3, the DNA is TGCGCCAGCACCCCTACTGGGGGGGAGACCCAGTACTTC. This gives the protein CASTPTGGETQYF.

The rearrangement uses TRBV5-1 and TRBJ2-5; 11 nucleotides agree with TRBD1. The CDR3 is 15 residues long. Trimming removed 5 bases from V and 4 bases from J; junction bases left unmatched: 7. Germline loops: CDR1 SGHRS, CDR2 YFSETQ. Here the CDR3 DNA reads TGCGCCAGCAGGCCGACCGGGACAGGGGGAGAGACCCAGTACTTC. Protein sequence: CASRPTGTGGETQYF.